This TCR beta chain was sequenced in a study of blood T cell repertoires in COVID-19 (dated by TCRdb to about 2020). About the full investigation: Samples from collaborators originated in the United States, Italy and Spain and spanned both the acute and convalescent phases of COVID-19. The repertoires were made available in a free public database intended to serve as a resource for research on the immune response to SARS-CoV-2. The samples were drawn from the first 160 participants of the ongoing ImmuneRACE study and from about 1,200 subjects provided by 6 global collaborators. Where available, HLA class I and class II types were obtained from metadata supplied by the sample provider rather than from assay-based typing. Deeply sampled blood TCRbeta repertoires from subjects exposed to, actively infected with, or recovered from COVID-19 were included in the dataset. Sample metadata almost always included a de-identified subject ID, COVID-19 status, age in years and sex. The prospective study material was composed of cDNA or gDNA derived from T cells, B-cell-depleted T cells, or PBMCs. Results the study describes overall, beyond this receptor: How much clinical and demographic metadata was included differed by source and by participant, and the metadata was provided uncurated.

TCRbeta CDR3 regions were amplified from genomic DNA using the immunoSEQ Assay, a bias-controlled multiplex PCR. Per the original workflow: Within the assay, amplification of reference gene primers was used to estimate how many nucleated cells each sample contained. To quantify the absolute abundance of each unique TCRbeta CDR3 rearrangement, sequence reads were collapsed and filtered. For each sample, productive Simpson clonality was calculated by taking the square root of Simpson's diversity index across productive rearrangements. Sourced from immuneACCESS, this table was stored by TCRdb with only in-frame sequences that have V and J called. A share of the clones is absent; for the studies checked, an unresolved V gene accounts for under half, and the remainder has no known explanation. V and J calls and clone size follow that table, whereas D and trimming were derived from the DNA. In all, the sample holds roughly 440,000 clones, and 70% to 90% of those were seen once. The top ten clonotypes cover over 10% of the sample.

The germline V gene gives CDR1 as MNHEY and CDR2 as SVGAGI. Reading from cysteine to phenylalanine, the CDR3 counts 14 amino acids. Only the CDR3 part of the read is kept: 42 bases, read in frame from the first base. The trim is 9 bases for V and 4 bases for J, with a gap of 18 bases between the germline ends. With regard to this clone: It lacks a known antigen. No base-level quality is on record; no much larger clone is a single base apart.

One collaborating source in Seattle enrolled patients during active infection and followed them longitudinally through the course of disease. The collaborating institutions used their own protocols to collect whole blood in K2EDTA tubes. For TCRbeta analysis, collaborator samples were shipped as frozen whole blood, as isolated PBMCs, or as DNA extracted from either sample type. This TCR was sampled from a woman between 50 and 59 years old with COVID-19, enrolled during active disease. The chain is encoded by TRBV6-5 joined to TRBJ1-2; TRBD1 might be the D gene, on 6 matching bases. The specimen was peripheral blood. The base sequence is TGTGCCAGTAGGGGCTCAGGGGATGCCTATGGCTACACCTTC. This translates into CASRGSGDAYGYTF.